A single sample is the source of the 11 T cell receptor beta chains below, sequenced in a study of T cell responses to AZD1222 COVID-19 vaccine. Generated by immunoSEQ multiplex PCR, the TCRdb table keeps only in-frame clones and is missing some. Of some 150,000 clones in the sample, 75% to 95% were seen once. Material: peripheral blood, obtained on day 0 of AZD1222 vaccination. These receptors all come from an adult in good health.

This chain connects TRBV18 to TRBJ2-7; D may correspond to TRBD1 or TRBD2 (5 bases each). V lost 6 bases, J lost 4 bases, and 13 bases lay in between. This CDR3 spans 13 amino acids. CDR1 is KGHSH and CDR2 is LQKENI in the germline V gene. The CDR3 region has the DNA TGTGCCAGCTCCCCCGTTGGGGGTTACGAGCAGTACTTC. Its protein product is CASSPVGGYEQYF. Using reference TRBV18 and TRBJ2-7 for the parts outside the CDR3, the full variable domain is NAGVMQNPRHLVRRRGQEARLRCSPMKGHSHVYWYRQLPEEGLKFMVYLQKENIIDESGMPKERFSAEFPKEGPSILRIQQVVRGDSAAYFCASSPVGGYEQYFGPGTRLTVT.

The chain has TRBV19 and TRBJ2-4; no clear D gene. Germline V gives CDR1 LNHDA, CDR2 SQIVND (reference sequence). The CDR3 totals 13 residues. Trimming stripped 3 bases from V and 6 bases from J, with 9 bases between. DNA for the CDR3: TGTGCCAGTAGTATCTTAGGACGAAACATTCAGTACTTC. It translates to CASSILGRNIQYF. The entire variable domain, with the rest obtained from reference TRBV19 and TRBJ2-4, is as follows: DGGITQSPKYLFRKEGQNVTLSCEQNLNHDAMYWYRQDPGQGLRLIYYSQIVNDFQKGDIAEGYSVSREKKESFPLTVTSAQKNPTAFYLCASSILGRNIQYFGAGTRLSVL.

This rearrangement joins TRBV10-3 to TRBJ1-1; D might be TRBD1 (6 bases). The germline CDR1 and CDR2 sequences are ENHRY and SYGVKD. Deletions cut 2 bases from V and 6 bases from J, with 13 bases between. The CDR3 totals 14 residues. CDR3 region: CAISEDRRWAEAFF. CDR3 DNA sequence: TGTGCCATCAGTGAGGACAGGAGGTGGGCTGAAGCTTTCTTT.

The rearrangement uses TRBV7-2 and TRBJ1-6; 7 nucleotides match TRBD1. Germline values: CDR1 SGHTA, CDR2 FQGNSA. V was pared by 5 bases and J by 9 bases, with 13 bases of the junction left unmatched. The CDR3 length is 16 residues. The CDR3 nucleotides read TGTGCCAGCAGCCCCCAGGGGGGGGCGACATCTTCACCCCTCCACTTT. Translated: CASSPQGGATSSPLHF. The complete variable domain, with remaining parts taken from reference TRBV7-2 and TRBJ1-6, reads GAGVSQSPSNKVTEKGKDVELRCDPISGHTALYWYRQSLGQGLEFLIYFQGNSAPDKSGLPSDRFSAERTGGSVSTLTIQRTQQEDSAVYLCASSPQGGATSSPLHFGNGTRLTVT.

CDR3: CASSTGGRGNQPQHF. Written as DNA, the CDR3 is TGTGCCAGCTCAACAGGGGGTAGGGGCAATCAGCCCCAGCATTTT. The genes are TRBV2 and TRBJ1-5; 8 nucleotides align to TRBD1. V was clipped by 8 bases and J by 2 bases; unmatched bases: 8. Germline V gene data show CDR1 as SNHLY and CDR2 as FYNNEI. CDR3 length: 15 amino acids.

The chain combines TRBV6-2 or TRBV6-3 with TRBJ2-7; TRBD2 matches 11 bases. CDR3 length equals 16 residues. V was pared by 0 bases and J by 5 bases, with 6 bases of the junction left unmatched. Germline CDR1 reads MNHEY; CDR2 reads SVGEGT. The CDR3 is CASSYSMSSGRHEQYF. The CDR3 DNA is TGTGCCAGCAGTTACTCGATGTCTAGCGGGAGGCACGAGCAGTACTTC.

This clone was picked up one time. The chain has TRBV7-2 and TRBJ1-1, with D possibly matching TRBD1 (5 bases). V was cut by 1 base and J by 5 bases, with 11 bases left in between. CDR1 and CDR2 from the germline V gene are SGHTA and FQGNSA. This CDR3 region has 14 residues. The CDR3 spells CASSLVWTRTEAFF. The CDR3 DNA reads as TGTGCCAGCAGCTTAGTCTGGACACGGACTGAAGCTTTCTTT.

V usage is TRBV28 and J usage is TRBJ1-2; D not certain. The ends were cut back, 5 bases at V and 8 bases at J, with 9 bases in the middle. The germline CDR1 and CDR2 sequences are MDHEN and SYDVKM. There are 11 residues in the CDR3. DNA for the CDR3: TGTGCCAGCAGTCAGCAGCTCGGCTACACCTTC. Translating it yields CASSQQLGYTF.

The J gene is TRBJ2-1, the V gene TRBV19; 10 nucleotides agree with TRBD2. The CDR3 has 15 residues. V shed 5 bases and J 3 bases; nucleotides not matched to a gene: 4. The germline V gene encodes CDR1 LNHDA and CDR2 SQIVND (reference sequence). The CDR3 protein is CASSPVAGGYNEQFF. The CDR3 DNA is TGTGCCAGTAGTCCGGTAGCGGGAGGCTACAATGAGCAGTTCTTC.

V usage is TRBV5-8 and J usage is TRBJ2-3; TRBD2 matches at 8 bases. J was trimmed by 0 bases and V by 1 base; bases with no gene match: 1. The CDR3 is 15 amino acids. Germline-derived CDR1 and CDR2 are SGHTS and YDEGEE. CDR3 DNA sequence: TGTGCCAGCAGCTTGACTAGCGGCAGCACAGATACGCAGTATTTT. As protein: CASSLTSGSTDTQYF.

The rearrangement links TRBV2 to TRBJ1-1; D uncertain. V was clipped by 2 bases and J by 5 bases, with 6 bases between them. The CDR3 spans 12 residues. Germline V gene data show CDR1 as SNHLY and CDR2 as FYNNEI. The CDR3 nucleotides are TGTGCCAGCAGTGAAAGGTGGACTGAAGCTTTCTTT. Translating it yields CASSERWTEAFF.